The TCR beta chain under discussion was sequenced for a study of naive and memory T cell subsets. Germline V gene lookup returns CDR1 MDHEN and CDR2 SYDVKM. The CDR3 is made up of 14 amino acids. Trimming took off 5 bases at V and 0 bases at J, with 11 bases between the two ends. CD4+ T cell IFNgamma after overnight CMV lysate exposure gave donor CMV status. Two oligonucleotides, mixed equimolar, formed the beta constant-region primer covering TRBC1 and TRBC2. Ligated cDNA was amplified by four rounds of PCR with nested alpha and beta constant-region primers and SP2. TCRdb reanalysed the UMI-ligation and nested PCR reads using MiXCR and keeps one entry per CDR3 protein. The table includes some 83,000 distinct CDR3 sequences, around 9% detected once. The table lists this clonotype with a few counts.

The sequencing input was naive CD8+ T cells from blood. This chain joins TRBV28 and TRBJ2-7, with D tentatively TRBD1 (6 bases). The sequence came from a human donor in good health. CDR3 region: CASSASRGSYEQYF. The CDR3 DNA follows: TGTGCCAGCAGTGCCTCCAGGGGCTCCTACGAGCAGTACTTC.